The T cell receptor beta chain under discussion was sequenced for a study of shared clonotypes between healthy human individuals. Generated by immunoSEQ multiplex PCR, the TCRdb table keeps only in-frame clones and is missing some. The sample carries about 520,000 clones, 95% to 96% recorded once. This CDR3 spans 14 amino acids. The ends lost 4 bases at V and 5 bases at J; junction bases unmatched: 4. Germline CDR1 KGHSH, CDR2 LQKENI. This sequence was found in a woman between 25 and 40 years old in good health. The genes are TRBV18 and TRBJ2-3, with TRBD2 matching 9 bases. Sample: naive CD4+ T cells sorted from blood. Subset given: CD45RA+ positively selected. The DNA for the CDR3 is TGTGCCAGCTCACTAGCGGGAGAAGAAGATACGCAGTATTTT. Translated, it gives CASSLAGEEDTQYF.